This TCR beta chain is from a study of CD8 T cells in ankylosing spondylitis. Study results and limitations: Within ankylosing spondylitis blood, a TCR beta motif made up of several highly homologous variants appeared to be characteristic.

The CDR3 spans 16 residues. Germline lookup yields CDR1 DFQATT and CDR2 SNEGSKA (reference sequence). Libraries of TCR beta came from quantitative 5'-RACE with molecular barcodes. One entry per CDR3 protein results from TCRdb running MiXCR on the 5' RACE reads. The sample contains around 330,000 distinct CDR3 sequences, under 14% of which appear only once. This clonotype showed up just a few times. Its target is not known. Compared with germline, one end of the junction differs, possibly owing to a read error. The origin of this receptor is a female donor with ankylosing spondylitis or in good health (not recorded which). The source material was blood, either unsorted or a sorted T cell fraction (not recorded which). J is TRBJ1-6 and V is TRBV20-1; no definite D call. The CDR3 sequence is CCAPEARSSYNSPLHF. The CDR3 DNA reads TGCTGTGCTCCCGAGGCGAGGAGCTCCTATAATTCACCCCTCCACTTT.